This T cell receptor (beta chain) came from a study of technical replicates of blood from a handful of donors. Per germline, CDR1 SQVTM and CDR2 ANQGSEA. Trimming cost V 3 bases and J 5 bases; bases outside gene matches: 4. The CDR3 length is 13 residues. Using immunoSEQ multiplex PCR, the repertoire was profiled, and TCRdb retains in-frame clones only, with some absent. The data hold around 80,000 clones, with approximately 89% observed a single time. This chain links TRBV29-1 with TRBJ2-1; TRBD2 matches 7 bases. This receptor was identified in a human donor in good health. Sequenced input: T cells isolated from PBMCs. The CDR3 loop reads CSVDPSGDNEQFF. The CDR3 bases are TGCAGCGTTGACCCTAGCGGAGACAATGAGCAGTTCTTC.